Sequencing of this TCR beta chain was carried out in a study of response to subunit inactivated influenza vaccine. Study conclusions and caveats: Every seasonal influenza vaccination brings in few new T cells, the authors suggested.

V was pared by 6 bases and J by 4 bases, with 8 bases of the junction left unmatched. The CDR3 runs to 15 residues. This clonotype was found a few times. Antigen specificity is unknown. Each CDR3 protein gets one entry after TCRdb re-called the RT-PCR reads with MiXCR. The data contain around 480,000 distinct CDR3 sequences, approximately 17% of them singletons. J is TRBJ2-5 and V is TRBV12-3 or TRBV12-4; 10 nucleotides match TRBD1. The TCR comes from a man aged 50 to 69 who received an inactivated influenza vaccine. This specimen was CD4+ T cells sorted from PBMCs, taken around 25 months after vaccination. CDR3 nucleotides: TGTGCCAGCAGACCTACCGGGACAGGGGCAGAGACCCAGTACTTC. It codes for CASRPTGTGAETQYF.